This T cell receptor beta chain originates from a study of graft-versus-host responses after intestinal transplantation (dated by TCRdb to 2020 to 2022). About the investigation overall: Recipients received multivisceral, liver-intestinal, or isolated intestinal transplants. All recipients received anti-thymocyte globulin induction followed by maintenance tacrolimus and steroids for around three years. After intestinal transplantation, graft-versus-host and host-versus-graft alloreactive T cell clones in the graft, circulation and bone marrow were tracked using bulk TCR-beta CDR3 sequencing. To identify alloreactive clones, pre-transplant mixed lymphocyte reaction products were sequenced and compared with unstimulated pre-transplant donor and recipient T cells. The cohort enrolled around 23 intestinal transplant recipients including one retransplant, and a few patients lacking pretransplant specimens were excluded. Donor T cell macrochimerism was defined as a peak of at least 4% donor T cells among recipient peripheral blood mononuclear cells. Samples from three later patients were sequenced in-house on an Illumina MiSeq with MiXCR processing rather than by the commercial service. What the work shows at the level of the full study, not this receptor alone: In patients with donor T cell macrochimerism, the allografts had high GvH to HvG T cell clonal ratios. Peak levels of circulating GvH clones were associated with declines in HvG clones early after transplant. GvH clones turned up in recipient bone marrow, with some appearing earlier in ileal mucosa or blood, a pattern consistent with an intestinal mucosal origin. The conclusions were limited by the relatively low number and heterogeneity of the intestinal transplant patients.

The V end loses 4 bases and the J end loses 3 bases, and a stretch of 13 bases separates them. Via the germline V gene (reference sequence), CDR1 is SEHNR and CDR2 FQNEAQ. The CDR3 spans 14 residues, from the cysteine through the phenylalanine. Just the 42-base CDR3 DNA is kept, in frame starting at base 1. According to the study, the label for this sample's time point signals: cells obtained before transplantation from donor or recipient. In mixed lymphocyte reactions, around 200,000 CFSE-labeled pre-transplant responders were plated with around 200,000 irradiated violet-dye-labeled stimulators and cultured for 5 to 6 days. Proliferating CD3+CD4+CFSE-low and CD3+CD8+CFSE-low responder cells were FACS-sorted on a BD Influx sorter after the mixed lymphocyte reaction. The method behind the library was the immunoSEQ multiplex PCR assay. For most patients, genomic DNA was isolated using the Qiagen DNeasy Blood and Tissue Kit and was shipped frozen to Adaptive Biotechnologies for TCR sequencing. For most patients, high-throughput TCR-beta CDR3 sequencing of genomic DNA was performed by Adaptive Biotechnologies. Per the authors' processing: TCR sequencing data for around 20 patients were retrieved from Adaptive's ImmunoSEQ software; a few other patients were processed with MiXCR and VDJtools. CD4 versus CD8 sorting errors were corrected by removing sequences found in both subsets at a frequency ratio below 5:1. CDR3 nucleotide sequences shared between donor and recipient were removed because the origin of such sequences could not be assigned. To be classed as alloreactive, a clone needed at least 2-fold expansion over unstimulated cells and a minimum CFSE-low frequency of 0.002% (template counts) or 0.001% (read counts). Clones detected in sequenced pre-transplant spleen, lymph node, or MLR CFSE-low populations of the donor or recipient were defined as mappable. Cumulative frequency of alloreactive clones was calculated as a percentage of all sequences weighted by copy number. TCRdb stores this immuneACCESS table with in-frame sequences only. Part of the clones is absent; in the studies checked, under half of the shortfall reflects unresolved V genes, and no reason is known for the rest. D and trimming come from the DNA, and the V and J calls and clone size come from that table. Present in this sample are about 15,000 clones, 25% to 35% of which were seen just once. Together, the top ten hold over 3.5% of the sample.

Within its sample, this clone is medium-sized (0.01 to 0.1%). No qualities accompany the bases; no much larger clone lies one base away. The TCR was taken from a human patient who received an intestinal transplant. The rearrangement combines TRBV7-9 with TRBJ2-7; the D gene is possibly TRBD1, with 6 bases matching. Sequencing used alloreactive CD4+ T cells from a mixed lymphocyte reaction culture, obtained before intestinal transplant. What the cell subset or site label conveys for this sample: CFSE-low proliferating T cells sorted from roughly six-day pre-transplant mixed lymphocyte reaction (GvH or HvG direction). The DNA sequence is TGTGCCAGCAGCTGGACGGACAGAATCTACGAGCAGTACTTC. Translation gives CASSWTDRIYEQYF.